Listed here are 7 T cell receptor beta chains from one sample, sequenced in a study of T cells expressing NK-cell markers. TCRdb reprocessed the 5' RACE reads; each CDR3 protein has one entry and no DNA is given. The sample totals around 100,000 distinct CDR3 sequences. The sequenced sample was blood T cells: a sorted CD56 or NKG2C T cell subset, CD4+ or CD8+ T cells, or bulk PBMC T cells (not recorded which). The receptors were gathered from a woman aged 18 to 75 in good health.

The V call is TRBV9, the J call TRBJ2-3; no DNA is available, so the TRBD1 call from TCRdb remains unchecked. The CDR3 totals 13 residues. CDR1 is SGDLS, CDR2 YYNGEE, per germline. The CDR3 is CASRGDSPRKQYF.

The rearrangement links TRBV3-1 to TRBJ2-3; without DNA, the TCRdb call of TRBD2 cannot be checked. CDR1 is LGHDT and CDR2 is YNNKEL in the germline V gene (reference sequence). The CDR3 length is 14 residues. CDR3 sequence reads: CASGGASGADTQYF.

The V gene is TRBV5-4, the J gene TRBJ1-2; lacking DNA, the TRBD1 call made by TCRdb goes unchecked. The CDR3 is 16 residues long. Germline lookup yields CDR1 SGHNT and CDR2 YYREEE (reference sequence). CDR3 sequence reads: CASSLGTGGALTGYTF.

The J gene is TRBJ2-3, the V gene TRBV9. There are 12 residues in the CDR3. Germline lookup yields CDR1 SGDLS and CDR2 YYNGEE. The CDR3 loop is CASTSDTDTQYF.

The V call is TRBV20-1, the J call TRBJ1-2; without DNA, the TCRdb call of TRBD1 cannot be checked. Germline values: CDR1 DFQATT, CDR2 SNEGSKA (reference sequence). The CDR3 runs 17 residues. The CDR3 here is CSAPAADRERLNYGYTF.

This chain connects TRBV15 to TRBJ1-5. This CDR3 is built from 18 residues. Germline CDR1 LNHNV, CDR2 YYDKDF (reference sequence). The CDR3: CATSRDEAGWAENQPQHF.

This chain joins TRBV28 and TRBJ2-2. Germline V gene data show CDR1 as MDHEN and CDR2 as SYDVKM. The CDR3 is made up of 13 amino acids. CDR3 sequence: CAIGLPNTGELFF.